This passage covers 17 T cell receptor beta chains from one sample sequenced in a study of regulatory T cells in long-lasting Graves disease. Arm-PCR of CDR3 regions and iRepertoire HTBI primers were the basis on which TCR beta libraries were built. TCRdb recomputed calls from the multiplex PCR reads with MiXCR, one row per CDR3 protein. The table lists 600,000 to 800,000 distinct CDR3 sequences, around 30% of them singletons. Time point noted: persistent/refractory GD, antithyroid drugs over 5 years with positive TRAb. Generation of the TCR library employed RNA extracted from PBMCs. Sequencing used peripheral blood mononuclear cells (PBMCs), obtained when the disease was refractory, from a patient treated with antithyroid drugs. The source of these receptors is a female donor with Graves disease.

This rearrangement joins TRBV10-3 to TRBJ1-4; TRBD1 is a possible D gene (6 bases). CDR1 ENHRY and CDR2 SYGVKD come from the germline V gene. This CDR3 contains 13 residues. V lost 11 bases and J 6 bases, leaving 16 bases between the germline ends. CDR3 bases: TGTGCCGCCCGCGGGGGGCGCGATGAAAAACTGTTTTTT. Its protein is CAARGGRDEKLFF.

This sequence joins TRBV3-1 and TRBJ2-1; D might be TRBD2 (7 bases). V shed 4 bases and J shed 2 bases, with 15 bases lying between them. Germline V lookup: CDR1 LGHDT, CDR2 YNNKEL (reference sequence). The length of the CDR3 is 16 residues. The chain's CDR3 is CASSRRGAATYNEQFF. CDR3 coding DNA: TGTGCCAGCAGCCGCCGGGGGGCGGCCACCTACAATGAGCAGTTCTTC.

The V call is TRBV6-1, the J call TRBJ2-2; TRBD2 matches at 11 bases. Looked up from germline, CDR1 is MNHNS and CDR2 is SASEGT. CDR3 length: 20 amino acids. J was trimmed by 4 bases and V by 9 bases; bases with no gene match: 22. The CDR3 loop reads CASDRRTGQLAGEPTGELFF. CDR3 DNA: TGTGCCAGTGACCGGAGAACGGGACAACTAGCGGGAGAACCCACCGGGGAGCTGTTTTTT.

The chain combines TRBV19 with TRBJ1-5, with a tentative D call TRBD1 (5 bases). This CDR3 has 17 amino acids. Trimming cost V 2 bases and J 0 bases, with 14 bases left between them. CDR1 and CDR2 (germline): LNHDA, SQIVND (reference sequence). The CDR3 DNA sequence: TGTGCCAGTAGTATAACGGACACACGAAATAGCAATCAGCCCCAGCATTTT. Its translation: CASSITDTRNSNQPQHF.

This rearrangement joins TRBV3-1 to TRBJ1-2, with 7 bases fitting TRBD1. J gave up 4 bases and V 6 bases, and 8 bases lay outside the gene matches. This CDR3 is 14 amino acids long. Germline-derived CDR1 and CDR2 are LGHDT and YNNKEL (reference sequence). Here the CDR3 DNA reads TGTGCCAGCAGAGAATCAGGGGGTACCTATGGCTACACCTTC. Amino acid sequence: CASRESGGTYGYTF. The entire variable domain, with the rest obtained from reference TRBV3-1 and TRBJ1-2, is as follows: DTAVSQTPKYLVTQMGNDKSIKCEQNLGHDTMYWYKQDSKKFLKIMFSYNNKELIINETVPNRFSPKSPDKAHLNLHINSLELGDSAVYFCASRESGGTYGYTFGSGTRLTVV.

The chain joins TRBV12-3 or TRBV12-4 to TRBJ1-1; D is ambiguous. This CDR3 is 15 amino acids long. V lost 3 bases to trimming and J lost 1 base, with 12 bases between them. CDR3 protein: CASSFGWEGNTEAFF. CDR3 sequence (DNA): TGTGCCAGCAGTTTTGGCTGGGAGGGGAACACTGAAGCTTTCTTT.

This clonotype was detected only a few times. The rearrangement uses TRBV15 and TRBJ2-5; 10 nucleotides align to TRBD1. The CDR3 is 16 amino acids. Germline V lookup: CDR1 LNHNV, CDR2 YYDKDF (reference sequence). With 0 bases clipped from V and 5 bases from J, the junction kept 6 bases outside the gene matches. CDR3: CATSRDRADRGETQYF. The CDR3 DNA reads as TGTGCCACCAGCAGAGATCGGGCGGACAGGGGGGAGACCCAGTACTTC.

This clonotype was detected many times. CDR3 in DNA: TGTGCCAGCAGTTTATGGCAAGAGACCCAGTACTTC. This encodes CASSLWQETQYF. The chain links TRBV28 to TRBJ2-5; no definite D call. Trimming removed 0 bases from V and 2 bases from J, with 1 base in between. The CDR3 length is 12 residues. From germline, CDR1 is MDHEN and CDR2 SYDVKM.

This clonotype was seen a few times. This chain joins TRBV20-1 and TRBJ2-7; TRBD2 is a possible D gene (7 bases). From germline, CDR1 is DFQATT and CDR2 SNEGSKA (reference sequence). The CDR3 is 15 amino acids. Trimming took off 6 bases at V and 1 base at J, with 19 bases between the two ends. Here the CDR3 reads CSAIRGASVSYEQYF. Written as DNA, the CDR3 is TGCAGTGCGATCCGGGGGGCTAGCGTATCCTACGAGCAGTACTTC.

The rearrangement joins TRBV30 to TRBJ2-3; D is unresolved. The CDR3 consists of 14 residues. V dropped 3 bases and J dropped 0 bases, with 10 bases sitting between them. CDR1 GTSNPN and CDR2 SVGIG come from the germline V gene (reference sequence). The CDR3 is CAWSPPSSTDTQYF. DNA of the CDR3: TGTGCCTGGAGCCCTCCCTCTAGCACAGATACGCAGTATTTT.

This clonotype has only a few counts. CDR3 sequence reads: CATSTPLAFGEQYF. DNA for the CDR3: TGTGCCACCAGCACCCCCCTAGCGTTTGGCGAGCAGTACTTC. The chain links TRBV15 to TRBJ2-7, with D tentatively TRBD2 (6 bases). The CDR3 covers 14 residues. V was pared by 4 bases and J by 6 bases, with 16 bases between. CDR1 LNHNV and CDR2 YYDKDF come from the germline V gene (reference sequence).

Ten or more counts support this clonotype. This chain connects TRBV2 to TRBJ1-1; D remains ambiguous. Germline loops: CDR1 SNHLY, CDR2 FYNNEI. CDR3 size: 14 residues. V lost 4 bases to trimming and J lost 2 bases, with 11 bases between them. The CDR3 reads CASSGREANTEAFF. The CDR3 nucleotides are TGTGCCAGCAGTGGGAGAGAGGCCAACACTGAAGCTTTCTTT.

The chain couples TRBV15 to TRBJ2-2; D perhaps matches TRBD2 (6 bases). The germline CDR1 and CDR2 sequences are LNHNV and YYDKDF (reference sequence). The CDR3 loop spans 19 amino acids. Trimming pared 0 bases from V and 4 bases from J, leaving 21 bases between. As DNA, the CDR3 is TGTGCCACCAGCAGAGATTATATTGGGGGGATAACGAGCACCGGGGAGCTGTTTTTT. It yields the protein CATSRDYIGGITSTGELFF.

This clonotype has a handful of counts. In DNA form, the CDR3 reads TGCGCCAGCAGCCATATTGCGGGTAACTCCTACGAGCAGTACTTC. The encoded protein is CASSHIAGNSYEQYF. This chain links TRBV4-1 with TRBJ2-7; weak D call: TRBD2 (5 bases). The germline V gene has CDR1 MGHRA and CDR2 YSYEKL. This CDR3 has 15 residues. Trimming left V 3 bases short and J 0 bases short, with 12 bases between.

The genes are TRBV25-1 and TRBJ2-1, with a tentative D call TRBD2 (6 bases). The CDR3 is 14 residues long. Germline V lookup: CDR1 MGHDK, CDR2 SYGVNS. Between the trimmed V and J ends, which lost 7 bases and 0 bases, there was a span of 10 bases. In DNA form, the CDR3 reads TGTGCCAGCATGTACGGGAGCTCCTACAATGAGCAGTTCTTC. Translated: CASMYGSSYNEQFF.

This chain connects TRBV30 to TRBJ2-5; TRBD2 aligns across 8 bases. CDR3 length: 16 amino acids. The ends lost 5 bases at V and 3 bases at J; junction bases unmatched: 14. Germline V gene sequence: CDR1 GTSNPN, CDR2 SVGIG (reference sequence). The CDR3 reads CAWSEAGATWEETQYF. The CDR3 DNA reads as TGTGCCTGGTCTGAAGCGGGAGCGACCTGGGAAGAGACCCAGTACTTC.

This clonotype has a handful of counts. The CDR3: CASSPGGQGTEAFF. The CDR3 nucleotides read TGTGCCAGCAGCCCGGGGGGCCAAGGAACTGAAGCTTTCTTT. V and J are TRBV11-2 and TRBJ1-1, with D possibly matching TRBD1 (6 bases). V dropped 5 bases and J dropped 5 bases, with 15 bases sitting between them. CDR1 is SGHAT, CDR2 FQNNGV, per germline. The CDR3 has 14 residues.